This entry features one TCR beta chain sequence. Libraries were prepared by immunoSEQ multiplex PCR; TCRdb keeps only in-frame clonotypes and omits some of them. The data show 25,000 to 35,000 clones, with approximately 84% seen just once and roughly 15% held by the top ten. The data originate from a study of blood T cell repertoires in COVID-19. Study summary: Samples came from the United States, Italy and Spain, spanning acute and convalescent COVID-19.

CDR3 size: 10 residues. The V end was cut by 6 bases, the J end by 8 bases, with 7 bases between. The germline V gene has CDR1 SEHNR and CDR2 FQNEAQ (reference sequence). V gene TRBV7-9 combines with J gene TRBJ1-1; D remains unclear. The sample consisted of peripheral blood. This clonotype originated in a man in his 70s with active COVID-19. The CDR3 loop reads CASSFPEAFF. The CDR3 DNA follows: TGTGCCAGCAGTTTCCCGGAAGCTTTCTTT.